Listed below are T cell receptor beta chains from one sample, sequenced in a study of T cells in Graves' hyperthyroidism and ophthalmopathy. TCRdb itself ran the multiplex PCR reads through MiXCR, one entry per CDR3 protein. Here the sample spans some 600,000 distinct CDR3 sequences, roughly 13% being singletons. The specimen was blood. Receptor source: a woman in her 30s with Graves' hyperthyroidism that later progressed to Graves' ophthalmopathy. Both conserved end residues are part of each CDR3. The D gene is left open where the match is weak. Size values are once, few and many counts, or a class for expanded clones, and some rows have none.

V: TRBV10-3
J: TRBJ2-7
D: TRBD2
size: NA
CDR3: CAISGGLAGGPHEQYF
DNA: TGTGCCATCAGTGGAGGACTAGCGGGAGGGCCCCACGAGCAGTACTTC

V: TRBV24-1
J: TRBJ2-5
D: NA
size: many
CDR3: CATSDFGVSETQYF
DNA: TGTGCCACCAGTGATTTCGGGGTTTCGGAGACCCAGTACTTC

V: TRBV28
J: TRBJ2-3
D: NA
size: many
CDR3: CASSLSRWDTQYF
DNA: TGTGCCAGCAGTTTATCTAGATGGGATACGCAGTATTTT

V: TRBV6-1
J: TRBJ2-7
D: NA
size: NA
CDR3: CASSTAGGTTYEQYF
DNA: TGTGCCAGCAGTACCGCCGGGGGAACGACCTACGAGCAGTACTTC

V: TRBV12-3/TRBV12-4
J: TRBJ1-6
D: NA
size: many
CDR3: CASGGTTGLTPSASLHF
DNA: TGTGCCAGCGGCGGGACGACTGGACTCACCCCTTCGGCGTCCCTCCACTTT

V: TRBV2
J: TRBJ2-7
D: NA
size: many
CDR3: CASSTAAYEQYF
DNA: TGTGCCAGCAGTACAGCAGCCTACGAGCAGTACTTC

V: TRBV28
J: TRBJ1-4
D: TRBD1
size: few
CDR3: CATQEGTGNEKLFF
DNA: TGTGCCACCCAAGAGGGGACAGGGAATGAAAAACTGTTTTTT

V: TRBV2
J: TRBJ2-1
D: TRBD2
size: many
CDR3: CASPTAGVGNEQFF
DNA: TGTGCCAGCCCGACTGCGGGAGTTGGCAATGAGCAGTTCTTC

V: TRBV12-3/TRBV12-4
J: TRBJ2-7
D: TRBD2
size: many
CDR3: CASSSPGLADSYEQYF
DNA: TGTGCCAGCAGTTCCCCGGGACTAGCGGATTCCTACGAGCAGTACTTC

V: TRBV24-1
J: TRBJ2-7
D: NA
size: many
CDR3: CATSDEFRIEQYF
DNA: TGTGCCACCAGTGATGAATTTAGGATCGAGCAGTACTTC

V: TRBV6-5
J: TRBJ1-4
D: NA
size: NA
CDR3: CASSYGESTTNEKLFF
DNA: TGTGCCAGCAGTTACGGAGAGTCGACGACTAATGAAAAACTGTTTTTT

V: TRBV28
J: TRBJ1-1
D: NA
size: many
CDR3: CASSLTGTVMNTEAFF
DNA: TGTGCCAGCAGTTTGACCGGGACCGTCATGAACACTGAAGCTTTCTTT

V: TRBV12-5
J: TRBJ1-5
D: NA
size: NA
CDR3: CASEKAWGSNQPQHF
DNA: TGTGCTAGTGAAAAGGCGTGGGGGTCCAATCAGCCCCAGCATTTT

V: TRBV28
J: TRBJ2-7
D: NA
size: many
CDR3: CASSRFRDSPYEQYF
DNA: TGTGCCAGCAGTCGATTCCGGGACTCCCCTTACGAGCAGTACTTC

V: TRBV4-1
J: TRBJ1-1
D: NA
size: many
CDR3: CASSHPLDRNTEAFF
DNA: TGCGCCAGCAGCCACCCTCTAGACAGGAACACTGAAGCTTTCTTT

V: TRBV5-6
J: TRBJ2-7
D: TRBD1
size: NA
CDR3: CASSEGVRTGMVNPYEQYF
DNA: TGTGCCAGCAGCGAGGGCGTGAGGACAGGGATGGTCAATCCCTACGAGCAGTACTTC

V: TRBV6-2/TRBV6-3
J: TRBJ2-5
D: TRBD2
size: many
CDR3: CASSYSTGAGLGQETQYF
DNA: TGTGCCAGCAGTTACTCGACGGGCGCCGGACTAGGACAAGAGACCCAGTACTTC

V: TRBV6-5
J: TRBJ1-1
D: NA
size: NA
CDR3: CASSYETELTEAFF
DNA: TGTGCCAGCAGTTACGAAACGGAACTCACTGAAGCTTTCTTT

V: TRBV3-1
J: TRBJ2-7
D: NA
size: many
CDR3: CASSQDRRGTSTYEQYF
DNA: TGTGCCAGCAGCCAAGATCGTCGAGGGACCTCAACCTACGAGCAGTACTTC

V: TRBV4-1
J: TRBJ1-5
D: NA
size: few
CDR3: CASSLTRVEPQHF
DNA: TGCGCCAGCAGCTTAACCCGGGTGGAACCCCAGCATTTT

V: TRBV2
J: TRBJ2-7
D: NA
size: few
CDR3: CASGGNYEQYF
DNA: TGTGCCAGCGGGGGGAACTACGAGCAGTACTTC

V: TRBV20-1
J: TRBJ2-1
D: NA
size: many
CDR3: CSALQAGQNYNEQFF
DNA: TGCAGTGCTCTCCAGGCAGGGCAGAACTACAATGAGCAGTTCTTC

V: TRBV6-1
J: TRBJ1-4
D: NA
size: many
CDR3: CASSPGRTNEKLFF
DNA: TGTGCCAGCAGCCCGGGACGGACTAATGAAAAACTGTTTTTT

V: TRBV20-1
J: TRBJ2-3
D: TRBD2
size: many
CDR3: CSARDRVGGRTTDTQYF
DNA: TGCAGTGCTAGAGATCGGGTAGGCGGGAGGACGACAGATACGCAGTATTTT

V: TRBV6-2/TRBV6-3
J: TRBJ2-3
D: NA
size: NA
CDR3: CASRLDGGTDTQYF
DNA: TGTGCCAGCAGATTAGATGGGGGGACAGATACGCAGTATTTT

V: TRBV30
J: TRBJ1-1
D: TRBD1
size: many
CDR3: CAWRTGSSITEAFF
DNA: TGTGCCTGGAGGACAGGGTCTAGTATCACTGAAGCTTTCTTT

V: TRBV29-1
J: TRBJ2-1
D: NA
size: many
CDR3: CSVELHRYNEQFF
DNA: TGCAGCGTTGAATTACACAGATACAATGAGCAGTTCTTC

V: TRBV6-1
J: TRBJ1-1
D: TRBD1
size: many
CDR3: CASTRVPLGGQGKTEAFF
DNA: TGTGCCAGCACCCGGGTGCCTCTCGGGGGACAGGGAAAGACTGAAGCTTTCTTT

V: TRBV4-2
J: TRBJ1-2
D: NA
size: many
CDR3: CASSQEGNLGGYYGYTF
DNA: TGTGCCAGCAGCCAAGAGGGGAATTTAGGGGGTTACTATGGCTACACCTTC

V: TRBV14
J: TRBJ2-1
D: NA
size: many
CDR3: CASSRVGNEQFF
DNA: TGTGCCAGCAGCAGAGTAGGCAATGAGCAGTTCTTC

V: TRBV11-2
J: TRBJ2-3
D: TRBD2
size: few
CDR3: CASSTNPPPGGRARRTDTQYF
DNA: TGTGCCAGCAGCACCAACCCCCCCCCTGGCGGGAGGGCCCGCCGCACAGATACGCAGTATTTT

V: TRBV5-1
J: TRBJ1-1
D: NA
size: many
CDR3: CASSLAIGGETEAFF
DNA: TGCGCCAGCAGCTTGGCCATAGGGGGGGAGACTGAAGCTTTCTTT

V: TRBV3-1
J: TRBJ2-7
D: NA
size: many
CDR3: CASSQKGGAGEQYF
DNA: TGTGCCAGCAGCCAAAAAGGAGGGGCTGGCGAGCAGTACTTC

V: TRBV29-1
J: TRBJ2-4
D: NA
size: many
CDR3: CSVVEGTKNIQYF
DNA: TGCAGCGTTGTAGAGGGGACCAAAAACATTCAGTACTTC

V: TRBV10-2
J: TRBJ2-7
D: TRBD2
size: many
CDR3: CASRGLAGNSYEQYF
DNA: TGCGCCAGCAGAGGACTAGCGGGCAACTCCTACGAGCAGTACTTC

V: TRBV7-3
J: TRBJ2-1
D: TRBD1
size: many
CDR3: CATTTGVYNEQFF
DNA: TGTGCCACGACCACAGGGGTCTACAATGAGCAGTTCTTC